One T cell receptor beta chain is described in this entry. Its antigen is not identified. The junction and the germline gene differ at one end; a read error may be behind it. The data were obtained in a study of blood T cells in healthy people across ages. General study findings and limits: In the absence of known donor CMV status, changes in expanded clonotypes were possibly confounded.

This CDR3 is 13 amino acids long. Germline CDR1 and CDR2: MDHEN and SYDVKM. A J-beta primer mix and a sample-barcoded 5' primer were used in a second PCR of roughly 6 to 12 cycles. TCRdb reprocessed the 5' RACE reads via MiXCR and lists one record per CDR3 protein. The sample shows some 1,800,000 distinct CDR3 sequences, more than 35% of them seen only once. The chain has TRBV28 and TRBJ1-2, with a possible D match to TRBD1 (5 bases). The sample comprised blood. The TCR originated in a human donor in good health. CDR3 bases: TGTACCAGCAGTTCTGGGGGGTGGAAAGGCTACACCTTC. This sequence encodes CTSSSGGWKGYTF.